The T cell receptor (beta chain) described here comes from a study of blood T cell repertoires in COVID-19 (dated by TCRdb to 2018 to 2021). General notes on the study: Collaborator samples came from the United States, Italy and Spain and covered acute and convalescent phases of COVID-19. The prospective study material was composed of cDNA or gDNA derived from T cells, B-cell-depleted T cells, or PBMCs. Samples came from the ongoing ImmuneRACE study (first 160 participants) plus 1,254 subjects from 6 global collaborators. The dataset comprised deeply sampled blood TCRbeta repertoires from subjects exposed to, actively infected with, or recovered from COVID-19. Where available, HLA class I and class II types were obtained from metadata supplied by the sample provider rather than from assay-based typing. The repertoires were released in a freely available public database meant as a resource for research on the immune response to SARS-CoV-2. Sample metadata almost always included a de-identified subject ID, COVID-19 status, age in years and sex.

V gives up 1 base and J gives up 0 bases, and the segment between their germline ends measures 9 bases. From the cysteine through the phenylalanine, the CDR3 covers 15 amino acids. Just CDR3 DNA is preserved here, 45 bases in frame from base 1. Sequences LNHDA (CDR1) and SQIVND (CDR2) are obtained from the germline V gene (reference sequence). A remark on this clone: Its antigen is still unknown. No much larger clonotype is one base removed from it; base qualities were not supplied.

The research as a whole found: How much clinical and demographic metadata was included differed by source and by participant, and the metadata was provided uncurated.

TCRbeta CDR3 regions were amplified from genomic DNA using the immunoSEQ Assay, a bias-controlled multiplex PCR. On the study's bioinformatics: The number of nucleated cells in each sample was estimated from the amplification of reference gene primers within the assay. To quantify the absolute abundance of each unique TCRbeta CDR3 rearrangement, sequence reads were collapsed and filtered. For each sample, productive Simpson clonality was calculated by taking the square root of Simpson's diversity index across productive rearrangements. Held by TCRdb, this immuneACCESS table contains in-frame sequences only and omits some clones. Under half of the omission traces to an unresolved V gene where checked; the cause of the rest is unknown. The V and J calls and clone size are taken from that table; D and trimming were inferred from the DNA. In all, the sample holds hundreds of thousands of clones, and 70% to 90% of those were seen once. The ten largest clonotypes hold around 4% of the sample.

Enrolling through a virtual design, the prospective study's participants ranged in age from about 18 to 100 years and lived across 20 to 25 United States geographic areas. Cohort assignment in the prospective study relied on participant-reported clinical history from a screening survey and a study questionnaire. In the prospective study, whole blood, serum and a nasopharyngeal or oropharyngeal swab were collected from each participant by mobile phlebotomists. Over a 2-month period, participants in the prospective study had the option of providing additional blood draws and questionnaires. Before DNA extraction, blood samples from the prospective study were shipped at room temperature or frozen.

The TCR originated in a woman aged 40 to 49 with acute COVID-19. Sequenced sample: PBMCs or T cells enriched from blood (not recorded which). This chain is built from TRBV19 and TRBJ1-1; the D gene cannot be resolved reliably. The bases read TGTGCCAGTAGTATAGGGCGCAGGCTGAACACTGAAGCTTTCTTT. This codes for CASSIGRRLNTEAFF.